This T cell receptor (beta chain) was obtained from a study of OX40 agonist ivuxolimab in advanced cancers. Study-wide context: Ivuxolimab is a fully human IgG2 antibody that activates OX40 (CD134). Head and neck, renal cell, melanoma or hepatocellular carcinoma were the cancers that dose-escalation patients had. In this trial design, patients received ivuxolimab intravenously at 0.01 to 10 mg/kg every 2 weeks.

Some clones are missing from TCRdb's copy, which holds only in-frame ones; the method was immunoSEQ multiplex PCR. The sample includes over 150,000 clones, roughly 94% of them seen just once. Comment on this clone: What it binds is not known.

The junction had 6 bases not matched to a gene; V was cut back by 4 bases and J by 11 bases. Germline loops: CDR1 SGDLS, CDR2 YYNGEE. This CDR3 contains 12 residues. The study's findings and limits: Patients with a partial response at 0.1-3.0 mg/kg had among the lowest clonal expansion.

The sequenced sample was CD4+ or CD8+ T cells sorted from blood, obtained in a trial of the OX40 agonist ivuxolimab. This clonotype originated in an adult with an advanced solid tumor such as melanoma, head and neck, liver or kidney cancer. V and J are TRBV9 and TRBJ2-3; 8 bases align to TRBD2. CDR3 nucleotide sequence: TGTGCCAGCAGCTTACGGGAGGGGGGGCAGTATTTT. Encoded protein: CASSLREGGQYF.